The 27 T cell receptor beta chains reported below all come from one sample, sequenced in a study of T-cell reconstitution after alpha-beta-depleted transplantation in children. Preparing the TCRbeta library involved the use of unique molecular identifiers. TCRdb reanalysed the PCR reads using MiXCR and keeps one entry per CDR3 protein. Of fewer than 550,000 distinct CDR3 sequences in the sample, about 10% were seen once. Sequenced here: PBMCs, sampled before TCRalphabeta/CD19-depleted stem cell transplant. The receptors come from a child aged 2-15 years with inherited bone marrow failure, due to receive a stem cell transplant.

This clonotype was seen ten or more times. The V gene is TRBV3-1, the J gene TRBJ2-7; D gene uncertain. Germline V gives CDR1 LGHDT, CDR2 YNNKEL (reference sequence). Between the trimmed V and J ends, which lost 0 bases and 4 bases, there was a span of 4 bases. The CDR3 length is 12 residues. The CDR3 DNA follows: TGTGCCAGCAGCCAAGATAGGTACGAGCAGTACTTC. It is translated as CASSQDRYEQYF.

The chain combines TRBV4-1 with TRBJ2-7; 9 bases are shared with TRBD1. With V trimmed by 0 bases and J by 3 bases, 3 bases remained unmatched. CDR1 MGHRA and CDR2 YSYEKL come from the germline V gene. The CDR3 is made up of 15 amino acids. The CDR3 bases are TGCGCCAGCAGCCAAGACGGGACAGGGTTCTACGAGCAGTACTTC. Protein sequence: CASSQDGTGFYEQYF.

In this sample, this clonotype turned up a few times. V and J are TRBV5-1 and TRBJ2-7; D is undetermined. This CDR3 has 16 residues. Trimming cost V 4 bases and J 0 bases, with 17 bases left between them. Per germline, CDR1 SGHRS and CDR2 YFSETQ. The CDR3 sequence is CASSPTGRKSSYEQYF. As DNA, the CDR3 is TGCGCCAGCAGCCCCACCGGGCGGAAGAGCTCCTACGAGCAGTACTTC.

The rearrangement joins TRBV5-4 to TRBJ1-2; D not certain. The CDR3 has 15 amino acids. V lost 0 bases, J lost 0 bases, and 9 bases lay in between. CDR1 is SGHNT and CDR2 is YYREEE in the germline V gene (reference sequence). CDR3 bases: TGTGCCAGCAGCTTGGAAACCGGGGCTAACTATGGCTACACCTTC. This sequence encodes CASSLETGANYGYTF.

This clonotype is a singleton in its sample. This chain links TRBV19 with TRBJ2-7; D may be TRBD1 or TRBD2 (5 bases each). Germline V gives CDR1 LNHDA, CDR2 SQIVND (reference sequence). The CDR3 loop spans 13 amino acids. Trimming took off 8 bases at V and 9 bases at J, with 20 bases between the two ends. The CDR3: CASFGGIFSGQYF. The CDR3 coding sequence is TGTGCCAGTTTTGGGGGAATATTCAGCGGGCAGTACTTC.

The chain carries TRBV7-9 and TRBJ2-4; D is uncertain. The germline V gene has CDR1 SEHNR and CDR2 FQNEAQ (reference sequence). The CDR3 consists of 17 residues. Trimming left V 0 bases short and J 3 bases short, with 15 bases between. The DNA of the CDR3 is TGTGCCAGCAGCTTAGCCCCAGAGCGACGGGTCAAAAACATTCAGTACTTC. Translated: CASSLAPERRVKNIQYF.

This clonotype was recorded many times. J is TRBJ2-7 and V is TRBV27, with a weak D call TRBD1 (6 bases). The CDR3 runs to 14 residues. Trimming cost V 5 bases and J 8 bases, with 19 bases left between them. Per the germline V gene, CDR1 is MNHEY and CDR2 is SMNVEV (reference sequence). CDR3 bases: TGTGCCAGCAGTCCGGGACGGGACACCCAAAAGCAGTACTTC. Its protein product is CASSPGRDTQKQYF.

This clonotype was detected ten times or more. The J gene is TRBJ1-2, the V gene TRBV27; 9 bases match TRBD1. V lost 5 bases to trimming and J lost 3 bases; unmatched junction nucleotides: 10. This CDR3 is 16 amino acids long. Germline V CDR1 and CDR2: MNHEY, SMNVEV (reference sequence). Here the CDR3 DNA reads TGTGCCAGCAGTCCCATCGGACAGGGGATACACTATGGCTACACCTTC. Amino acid sequence: CASSPIGQGIHYGYTF.

This clonotype was counted between two and nine times. The CDR3: CASSPDRGRQETQYF. In DNA form, the CDR3 reads TGTGCCAGTAGCCCGGACAGGGGGCGCCAAGAGACCCAGTACTTC. The chain carries TRBV19 and TRBJ2-5; the match to TRBD1 covers 11 bases. The J segment lost 1 base and the V segment lost 6 bases, leaving 4 bases of the junction unmatched. The germline gives CDR1 LNHDA, CDR2 SQIVND (reference sequence). The CDR3 has 15 residues.

There are many counts of this clonotype. This sequence joins TRBV12-3 or TRBV12-4 and TRBJ1-1, with unresolved D. CDR3 length equals 14 residues. Deletions cut 8 bases from V and 5 bases from J, with 18 bases between. CDR3 sequence: CASGGSGGLTEAFF. For the CDR3, the DNA is TGTGCCAGCGGAGGCTCGGGAGGTCTAACTGAAGCTTTCTTT.

The sample holds a few counts of this clonotype. The chain employs TRBV30 and TRBJ2-4; 7 bases line up with TRBD1. CDR1 and CDR2 from the germline V gene are GTSNPN and SVGIG (reference sequence). This CDR3 comprises 13 residues. V trimming: 6 bases; J trimming: 3 bases; junction bases outside the gene matches: 5. The CDR3 loop is CACTRDSKNIQYF. CDR3 DNA sequence: TGTGCCTGTACCCGGGACAGCAAAAACATTCAGTACTTC.

The chain joins TRBV2 to TRBJ2-7, with 8 bases fitting TRBD2. This CDR3 is 14 amino acids long. CDR1 is SNHLY and CDR2 is FYNNEI in the germline V gene. J gave up 2 bases and V 2 bases, and 2 bases lay outside the gene matches. DNA for the CDR3: TGTGCCAGCAGTGAAACTAGCGGAGCCTACGAGCAGTACTTC. Translation gives CASSETSGAYEQYF. The full variable domain, completed using reference TRBV2 and TRBJ2-7, is EPEVTQTPSHQVTQMGQEVILRCVPISNHLYFYWYRQILGQKVEFLVSFYNNEISEKSEIFDDQFSVERPDGSNFTLKIRSTKLEDSAMYFCASSETSGAYEQYFGPGTRLTVT.

At least ten counts were recorded for this clonotype. The chain combines TRBV6-1 with TRBJ1-1; D is perhaps TRBD1 (6 bases). Germline V gives CDR1 MNHNS, CDR2 SASEGT. The CDR3 sequence is 13 residues long. V lost 1 base to trimming and J lost 5 bases, with 8 bases between them. CDR3 loop: CASSEVTGTEAFF. DNA of the CDR3: TGTGCCAGCAGTGAAGTGACAGGTACTGAAGCTTTCTTT.

This clonotype has a count of ten or more. The chain has TRBV9 and TRBJ2-1, with TRBD2 as a possible D gene (5 bases). CDR3 length: 12 residues. Germline lookup yields CDR1 SGDLS and CDR2 YYNGEE. Trimming took 0 bases from V and 10 from J, leaving 8 bases between them. The CDR3 is CASSVGSAEQFF. CDR3 sequence (DNA): TGTGCCAGCAGCGTAGGTAGCGCCGAGCAGTTCTTC.

This clonotype was detected ten times or more. This rearrangement joins TRBV27 to TRBJ2-1; 7 bases are a match to TRBD2. The CDR3 loop spans 13 amino acids. The V gene end was trimmed by 4 bases and the J gene end by 6 bases; junction bases not matched to a gene: 3. Germline V gene sequence: CDR1 MNHEY, CDR2 SMNVEV (reference sequence). CDR3 in DNA: TGTGCCAGCAGTTGGTGGGAGGGCAATGAGCAGTTCTTC. Amino acids: CASSWWEGNEQFF.

Points on this clonotype: Since a much larger clone is just one base distant, this may be a read error. The chain recombines TRBV4-3 with TRBJ1-2; the D gene is possibly TRBD1 (5 bases). Between the trimmed V and J ends, which lost 0 bases and 8 bases, there was a span of 19 bases. The CDR3 length is 16 residues. Germline CDR1 is LGHNA and CDR2 is YSLEER. CDR3 sequence: CASSQDWATWGEGYTF. The CDR3 DNA sequence: TGCGCCAGCAGCCAAGATTGGGCCACGTGGGGGGAGGGCTACACCTTC.

Ten or more counts support this clonotype. The chain joins TRBV29-1 to TRBJ1-2; D possibly corresponds to TRBD1 (5 bases). CDR1 and CDR2 (germline): SQVTM, ANQGSEA. The CDR3 has 14 residues. Trimming removed 3 bases at V and 1 base at J, with 12 bases between. The CDR3 spells CSVEPRQINYGYTF. The CDR3 DNA is TGCAGCGTTGAGCCCCGACAGATTAACTATGGCTACACCTTC. Full variable domain (outside the CDR3, taken from reference TRBV29-1 and TRBJ1-2): SAVISQKPSRDICQRGTSLTIQCQVDSQVTMMFWYRQQPGQSLTLIATANQGSEATYESGFVIDKFPISRPNLTFSTLTVSNMSPEDSSIYLCSVEPRQINYGYTFGSGTRLTVV.

Details on this clonotype: Being one base from a much bigger clone, this may be a read error. This rearrangement joins TRBV28 to TRBJ2-7, with 11 positions matching TRBD1. Trimming removed 5 bases from V and 5 bases from J; junction bases left unmatched: 11. Germline V gene lookup returns CDR1 MDHEN and CDR2 SYDVKM. The CDR3 totals 16 residues. In DNA form, the CDR3 reads TGTGCCAGCAGTCCGTACGGACAGGGGGCGAAGGACGAGCAGTACTTC. This translates into CASSPYGQGAKDEQYF.

This clonotype was observed at least ten times. The V and J genes are TRBV20-1 and TRBJ2-1; the match to TRBD2 covers 7 bases. After removal of 7 bases from V and 0 bases from J, the junction contained 3 bases not matched to a gene. The CDR3 has 13 residues. CDR1 is DFQATT, CDR2 SNEGSKA, per germline (reference sequence). Written as DNA, the CDR3 is TGCAGTGGTCTAGCGGTCTCCTACAATGAGCAGTTCTTC. Amino acid sequence: CSGLAVSYNEQFF.

This clonotype was detected only a few times. This sequence joins TRBV6-2 or TRBV6-3 and TRBJ2-1; 13 nucleotides align to TRBD2. The length of the CDR3 is 17 residues. Germline V lookup: CDR1 MNHEY, CDR2 SVGEGT. V lost 0 bases and J lost 9; bases outside the gene matches: 8. This CDR3 reads CASSYSRTSGSAGEQFF. The CDR3 bases are TGTGCCAGCAGTTACTCCCGGACTAGCGGGAGTGCAGGTGAGCAGTTCTTC.

This chain links TRBV5-6 with TRBJ1-1; D may be TRBD1 (6 bases). The CDR3 sequence is 17 residues long. Trimming shortened V by 0 bases and J by 0 bases, and 15 bases separated the two germline ends. Looked up from germline, CDR1 is SGHDT and CDR2 is YYEEEE. The CDR3 loop is CASSLVQGLRLNTEAFF. In DNA, the CDR3 is TGTGCCAGCAGCTTGGTGCAGGGGTTACGTTTGAACACTGAAGCTTTCTTT.

This clonotype has a count of ten or more. This chain links TRBV20-1 with TRBJ2-1; no firm D call. CDR3 size: 16 residues. Trimming shortened V by 1 base and J by 0 bases, and 13 bases separated the two germline ends. CDR1 and CDR2 from the germline V gene are DFQATT and SNEGSKA (reference sequence). The CDR3 DNA is TGCAGTGCTAGAGGTTACAGAGGCGGCTCCTACAATGAGCAGTTCTTC. The encoded protein is CSARGYRGGSYNEQFF.

This clonotype was counted ten times or more. CDR3 nucleotides: TGTGCCAGCAGTTTGTTGGAGGGGATCTATGGCTACACCTTC. This translates into CASSLLEGIYGYTF. This rearrangement joins TRBV12-3 or TRBV12-4 to TRBJ1-2; TRBD1 might be the D (5 bases). Trimming took off 3 bases at V and 4 bases at J, with 12 bases between the two ends. This CDR3 has 14 residues.

This clonotype was seen repeatedly, ten times or more. The gene calls are TRBV5-1 and TRBJ2-3, with D tentatively TRBD1 or TRBD2 (5 bases each). Germline CDR1 reads SGHRS; CDR2 reads YFSETQ. Trimming removed 2 bases from V and 4 bases from J, with 20 bases in between. The CDR3 runs to 17 residues. CDR3 in DNA: TGCGCCAGCAGCTTAGATGGCCCCGGGACGGAGGCAGATACGCAGTATTTT. Translating it yields CASSLDGPGTEADTQYF.

This clonotype was counted at least ten times. The chain is built from TRBV24-1 and TRBJ2-3; 12 nucleotides match TRBD2. Trimming cost V 7 bases and J 4 bases; bases outside gene matches: 2. Germline CDR1 and CDR2: KGHDR and SFDVKD. The CDR3 contains 14 residues. The CDR3 DNA follows: TGTGCCACCAGGACTAGCGGGAGCGCAGATACGCAGTATTTT. Protein product: CATRTSGSADTQYF.

The rearrangement joins TRBV5-1 to TRBJ2-2, with 11 bases that match TRBD2. CDR1 is SGHRS and CDR2 is YFSETQ in the germline V gene. Unmatched junction bases numbered 4, after V lost 4 bases and J lost 2 bases. This CDR3 region has 16 residues. CDR3 loop: CASSRLAGFNTGELFF. The CDR3 DNA sequence: TGCGCCAGCAGCCGACTAGCGGGATTTAACACCGGGGAGCTGTTTTTT.

This clonotype appeared many times. The genes are TRBV12-3 or TRBV12-4 and TRBJ2-3; no reliable D call. With 3 bases removed from V and 1 base from J, the gap between germline ends came to 8 bases. The CDR3 length is 14 residues. The CDR3 DNA is TGTGCCAGCAGTTTCGGTTATGGCACAGATACGCAGTATTTT. Translation: CASSFGYGTDTQYF.